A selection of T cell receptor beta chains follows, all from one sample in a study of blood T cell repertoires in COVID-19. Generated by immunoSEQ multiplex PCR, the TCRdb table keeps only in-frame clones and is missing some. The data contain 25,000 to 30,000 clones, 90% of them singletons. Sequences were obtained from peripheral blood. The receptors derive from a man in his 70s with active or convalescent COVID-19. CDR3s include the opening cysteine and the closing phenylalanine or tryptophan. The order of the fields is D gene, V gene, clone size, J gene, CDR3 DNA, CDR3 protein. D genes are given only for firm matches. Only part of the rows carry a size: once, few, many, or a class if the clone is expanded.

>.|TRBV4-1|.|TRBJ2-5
TGCGCCAGCAGCCAAGATGGCCTCCCAGAGACCCAGTACTTC
CASSQDGLPETQYF
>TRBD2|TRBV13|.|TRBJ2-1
TGTGCCAGCAGCCCCCCAAGCGGGAGAACCTACAATGAGCAGTTCTTC
CASSPPSGRTYNEQFF
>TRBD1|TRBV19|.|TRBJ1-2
TGTGCCAGTAGTATAGATTCAGGGGGACCCTATGGCTACACCTTC
CASSIDSGGPYGYTF
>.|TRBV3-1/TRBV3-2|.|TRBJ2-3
TGTGCCAGCAGCCAAACTACAGATACGCAGTATTTT
CASSQTTDTQYF
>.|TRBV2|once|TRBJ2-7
TGTGCCAGCAGTGAGGACAGAGGGTATTACTGGGAGCAGTACTTC
CASSEDRGYYWEQYF
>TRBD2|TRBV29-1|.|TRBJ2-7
TGCAGCGTTGGTAGCGGGGTAAATCATTTAACCTACGAGCAGTACTTC
CSVGSGVNHLTYEQYF
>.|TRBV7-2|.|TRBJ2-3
TGTGCCAGCAGCTTCCTAACAGGGCGGGGCACAGATACGCAGTATTTT
CASSFLTGRGTDTQYF
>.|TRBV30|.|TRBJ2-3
TGTGCCTGGAGTGTAGCTGGAGGGGCGATAGATACGCAGTATTTT
CAWSVAGGAIDTQYF
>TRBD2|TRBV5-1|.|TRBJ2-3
TGCGCCAGCAGGGGGACCGGACTAGCGCCTGCAGATACGCAGTATTTT
CASRGTGLAPADTQYF
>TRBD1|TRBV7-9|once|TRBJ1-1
TGTGCCAGCAGCTTAGCGAGACAGGGGGGCACTGAAGCTTTCTTT
CASSLARQGGTEAFF
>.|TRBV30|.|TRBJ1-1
TGTGCCTGGAGGCGGTTAACCCTCGAAGCTTTCTTT
CAWRRLTLEAFF
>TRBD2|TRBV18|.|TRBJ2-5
TGTGCCAGCTCACCCCCGGGACTAGCGGAAGAGACCCAGTACTTC
CASSPPGLAEETQYF
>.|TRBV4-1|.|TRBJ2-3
TGCGCCAGCAGCCAAGCTAATCCTAGCACAGATACGCAGTATTTT
CASSQANPSTDTQYF
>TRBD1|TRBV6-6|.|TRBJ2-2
TGTGCCAGCAGTTCCCCTCGGACAGGGCCGACCGGGGAGCTGTTTTTT
CASSSPRTGPTGELFF
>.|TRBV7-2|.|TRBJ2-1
TGTGCCAGCAGCCCCTACAGGGTTATGAACAATGAGCAGTTCTTC
CASSPYRVMNNEQFF
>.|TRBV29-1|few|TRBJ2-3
TGCAGCGTAAAATCAGTTTTGGATACGCAGTATTTT
CSVKSVLDTQYF
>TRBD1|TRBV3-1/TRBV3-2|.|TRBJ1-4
TGTGCCAGCAGCCGGGGGACAGGGGCAACTAATGAAAAACTGTTTTTT
CASSRGTGATNEKLFF
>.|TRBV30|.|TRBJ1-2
TGTGCCTGGAGACAGACCCTCTATGGCTACACCTTC
CAWRQTLYGYTF
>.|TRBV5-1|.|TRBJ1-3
TGCGCCAGCAGCCCACCCGGCAGGGCTGGAAACACCATATATTTT
CASSPPGRAGNTIYF
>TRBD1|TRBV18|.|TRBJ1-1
TGTGCCAGCTCACCATATGACCAGGGGGTACGGGGTTTGAACACTGAAGCTTTCTTT
CASSPYDQGVRGLNTEAFF
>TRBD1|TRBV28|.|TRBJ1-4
TGTGCCAGCAGACATCGGGGGGACAGGGGCGGTGAAAAACTGTTTTTT
CASRHRGDRGGEKLFF
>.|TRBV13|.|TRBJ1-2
TGTGCCAGCAGCTCCACCAGTGGAGACTATGGCTACACCTTC
CASSSTSGDYGYTF
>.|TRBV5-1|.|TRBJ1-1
TGCGCCAGCAGCCCGGGACTTACAAACACTGAAGCTTTCTTT
CASSPGLTNTEAFF
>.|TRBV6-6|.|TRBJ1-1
TGTGCCAGCAGTTACCAACAGGGCGACACTGAAGCTTTCTTT
CASSYQQGDTEAFF
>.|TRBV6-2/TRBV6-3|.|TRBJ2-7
TGTGCCAGCAGTTATGGGGCAGGGCTTACCTACGAGCAGTACTTC
CASSYGAGLTYEQYF
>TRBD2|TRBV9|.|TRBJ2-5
TGTGCCAGCAGCAAGCGGGAGAACCCAGAGACCCAGTACTTC
CASSKRENPETQYF
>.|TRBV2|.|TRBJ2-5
TGTGCCAGCAGTTTTATGGCATCTCAAGAGACCCAGTACTTC
CASSFMASQETQYF
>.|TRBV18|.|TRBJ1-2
TGTGCCAGCTCGGTCCCCCAGGTGAACTATGGCTACACCTTC
CASSVPQVNYGYTF
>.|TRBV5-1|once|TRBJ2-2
TGCGCCAGCAGCTTGCCCCAGGGGAACACCGGGGAGCTGTTTTTT
CASSLPQGNTGELFF
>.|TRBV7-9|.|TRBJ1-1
TGTGCCAGCAGCTTAGGGGCTACGACTGAAGCTTTCTTT
CASSLGATTEAFF
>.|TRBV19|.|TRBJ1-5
TGTGCCAGTAGACAACTGCTCTCAGGGTTAAATCAGCCCCAGCATTTT
CASRQLLSGLNQPQHF
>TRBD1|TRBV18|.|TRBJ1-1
TGTGCCAGCTCCCCGACAGGGGTAGAAGCTTTCTTT
CASSPTGVEAFF
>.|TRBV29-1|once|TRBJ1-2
TGCAGCGTTGAAATTTACCGGGGTGGCTACACCTTC
CSVEIYRGGYTF
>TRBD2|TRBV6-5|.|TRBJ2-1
TGTGCCAGCGCCTTGAATCCGGGGGGGAATGAGTTCTTC
CASALNPGGNEFF
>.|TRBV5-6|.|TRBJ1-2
TGTGCCAGCATCGAAGTGGACAGCAACTATGGCTACACCTTC
CASIEVDSNYGYTF
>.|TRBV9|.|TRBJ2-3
TGTGCCAGCAGCGTAGGACTAGGGTCAGATACGCAGTATTTT
CASSVGLGSDTQYF
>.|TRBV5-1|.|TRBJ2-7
TGCGCCAGCAGCTTGTCCGGCCCGCGGGGCGAGCAGTACTTC
CASSLSGPRGEQYF
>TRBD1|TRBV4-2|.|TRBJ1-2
TGTGCCAGCAGCCCAGGGGGCGGGGGTGACTATGGCTACACCTTC
CASSPGGGGDYGYTF
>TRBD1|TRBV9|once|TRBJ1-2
TGTGCCAGCAGCGTCCAGGGGGCGCTCACTCGGGGCTACACCTTC
CASSVQGALTRGYTF